These T cell receptor beta chains were read from a single sample in a study of blood T cell repertoires in COVID-19. Sequenced by immunoSEQ multiplex PCR; TCRdb stores in-frame clones only, minus some. The data contain roughly 88,000 clones, roughly 72% of them seen just once; the ten biggest clones take up 20% to 25%. The material sequenced was peripheral blood. The source of these receptors is a woman in her sixties in a cohort sampled during active or convalescent COVID-19. Each CDR3 is given with its conserved first and last residue. Fields, in order: CDR3 protein, CDR3 DNA, V gene, J gene, clone size, D gene. A D gene is named only where the DNA matches it firmly. Clone size is shown for a subset of rows, as once, few, many or a class of expanded clone.

cdr3_aa: CSVDPTSSSGGKETQYF; cdr3_nt: TGCAGCGTTGACCCCACTTCATCTAGCGGGGGGAAAGAGACCCAGTACTTC; v_call: TRBV29-1; j_call: TRBJ2-5; clone_size: .; d_call: TRBD2
cdr3_aa: CASSQDRLAGDTQYF; cdr3_nt: TGTGCCAGCAGCCAAGATCGCCTAGCGGGGGACACGCAGTATTTT; v_call: TRBV14; j_call: TRBJ2-3; clone_size: few; d_call: TRBD2
cdr3_aa: CASSLGRTEAFF; cdr3_nt: TGTGCCAGCAGCTTAGGTCGCACTGAAGCTTTCTTT; v_call: TRBV7-9; j_call: TRBJ1-1; clone_size: .; d_call: .
cdr3_aa: CASSWGLAGIQETQYF; cdr3_nt: TGTGCCAGCAGCTGGGGACTAGCGGGGATTCAAGAGACCCAGTACTTC; v_call: TRBV5-6; j_call: TRBJ2-5; clone_size: few; d_call: TRBD2
cdr3_aa: CASRPDRNLNTEAFF; cdr3_nt: TGTGCCAGCAGGCCAGACAGAAACCTGAACACTGAAGCTTTCTTT; v_call: TRBV2; j_call: TRBJ1-1; clone_size: once; d_call: .
cdr3_aa: CASSLGQTSYEQYF; cdr3_nt: TGTGCCAGCAGCCTGGGACAGACAAGCTACGAGCAGTACTTC; v_call: TRBV7-9; j_call: TRBJ2-7; clone_size: few; d_call: TRBD1
cdr3_aa: CASSRGGGTGNSPLHF; cdr3_nt: TGTGCCAGCAGCCGAGGTGGGGGCACGGGAAATTCACCCCTCCACTTT; v_call: TRBV28; j_call: TRBJ1-6; clone_size: once; d_call: .
cdr3_aa: CASSRGQSTEAFF; cdr3_nt: TGCGCCAGCAGCCGTGGGCAGAGCACTGAAGCTTTCTTT; v_call: TRBV4-1; j_call: TRBJ1-1; clone_size: few; d_call: .
cdr3_aa: CASSLYTAHNQPQHF; cdr3_nt: TGTGCCAGCAGCTTGTATACAGCTCACAATCAGCCCCAGCATTTT; v_call: TRBV5-6; j_call: TRBJ1-5; clone_size: .; d_call: .
cdr3_aa: CASSLGGVNQPQHF; cdr3_nt: TGTGCCAGCAGCTTGGGCGGGGTAAATCAGCCCCAGCATTTT; v_call: TRBV5-6; j_call: TRBJ1-5; clone_size: few; d_call: .
cdr3_aa: CASSLSGLPFTDTQYF; cdr3_nt: TGTGCCAGCAGCTTATCGGGACTCCCATTCACAGATACGCAGTATTTT; v_call: TRBV7-2; j_call: TRBJ2-3; clone_size: .; d_call: .
cdr3_aa: CASTTTPGSHTF; cdr3_nt: TGTGCCAGCACCACGACTCCAGGGTCCCACACCTTC; v_call: TRBV13; j_call: TRBJ1-2; clone_size: .; d_call: .
cdr3_aa: CASSYLGAFYGYTF; cdr3_nt: TGTGCCAGCAGTTACCTTGGGGCCTTCTATGGCTACACCTTC; v_call: TRBV6-6; j_call: TRBJ1-2; clone_size: few; d_call: .
cdr3_aa: CASSVDDRVPYEQYF; cdr3_nt: TGTGCCAGCAGCGTAGATGACAGGGTCCCCTACGAGCAGTACTTC; v_call: TRBV9; j_call: TRBJ2-7; clone_size: .; d_call: TRBD1
cdr3_aa: CASSAIPDGGNQPQHF; cdr3_nt: TGTGCCAGCAGTGCAATCCCGGACGGGGGAAATCAGCCCCAGCATTTT; v_call: TRBV6-1; j_call: TRBJ1-5; clone_size: few; d_call: .
cdr3_aa: CASSLAGSGANVLTF; cdr3_nt: TGTGCCAGCAGTTTAGCAGGGTCTGGGGCCAACGTCCTGACTTTC; v_call: TRBV28; j_call: TRBJ2-6; clone_size: .; d_call: .
cdr3_aa: CASSAGTGRFIQYF; cdr3_nt: TGTGCCAGCAGTGCCGGGACAGGGCGGTTCATTCAGTACTTC; v_call: TRBV6-2/TRBV6-3; j_call: TRBJ2-4; clone_size: .; d_call: TRBD1
cdr3_aa: CASSDRSSYNEQFF; cdr3_nt: TGTGCCAGCAGCGACAGGAGCTCCTACAATGAGCAGTTCTTC; v_call: TRBV25-1; j_call: TRBJ2-1; clone_size: few; d_call: .
cdr3_aa: CASSKKRTGGDTGELFF; cdr3_nt: TGTGCCAGCAGCAAAAAACGGACAGGGGGTGACACCGGGGAGCTGTTTTTT; v_call: TRBV9; j_call: TRBJ2-2; clone_size: .; d_call: TRBD1
cdr3_aa: CASSSTLRVYTGELFF; cdr3_nt: TGTGCCAGCAGCTCGACATTGAGGGTATACACCGGGGAGCTGTTTTTT; v_call: TRBV7-9; j_call: TRBJ2-2; clone_size: few; d_call: .
cdr3_aa: CASSPRGQGFSTDTQYF; cdr3_nt: TGTGCCAGCAGCCCCAGGGGACAGGGCTTTAGCACAGATACGCAGTATTTT; v_call: TRBV7-8; j_call: TRBJ2-3; clone_size: .; d_call: TRBD1
cdr3_aa: CASSLMRVFLQPQHF; cdr3_nt: TGTGCCAGCAGTTTAATGCGGGTTTTTCTCCAGCCCCAGCATTTT; v_call: TRBV28; j_call: TRBJ1-5; clone_size: few; d_call: .
cdr3_aa: CASNDRGRQPQHF; cdr3_nt: TGTGCCAGCAACGACAGGGGGCGTCAGCCCCAGCATTTT; v_call: TRBV6-5; j_call: TRBJ1-5; clone_size: .; d_call: TRBD1
cdr3_aa: CASTLWTGDEQFF; cdr3_nt: TGTGCCAGCACATTATGGACAGGGGATGAGCAGTTCTTC; v_call: TRBV6-5; j_call: TRBJ2-1; clone_size: .; d_call: TRBD1
cdr3_aa: CASSHKGGLAEETQYF; cdr3_nt: TGTGCCAGCAGCCACAAAGGCGGACTAGCTGAAGAGACCCAGTACTTC; v_call: TRBV4-2; j_call: TRBJ2-5; clone_size: once; d_call: TRBD2
cdr3_aa: CASSQGQQGYEQYF; cdr3_nt: TGTGCCAGCAGCCAAGGTCAACAGGGCTACGAGCAGTACTTC; v_call: TRBV4-2; j_call: TRBJ2-7; clone_size: .; d_call: .
cdr3_aa: CASSIAGGNQPQHF; cdr3_nt: TGTGCCAGTAGTATAGCGGGCGGGAATCAGCCCCAGCATTTT; v_call: TRBV19; j_call: TRBJ1-5; clone_size: .; d_call: .